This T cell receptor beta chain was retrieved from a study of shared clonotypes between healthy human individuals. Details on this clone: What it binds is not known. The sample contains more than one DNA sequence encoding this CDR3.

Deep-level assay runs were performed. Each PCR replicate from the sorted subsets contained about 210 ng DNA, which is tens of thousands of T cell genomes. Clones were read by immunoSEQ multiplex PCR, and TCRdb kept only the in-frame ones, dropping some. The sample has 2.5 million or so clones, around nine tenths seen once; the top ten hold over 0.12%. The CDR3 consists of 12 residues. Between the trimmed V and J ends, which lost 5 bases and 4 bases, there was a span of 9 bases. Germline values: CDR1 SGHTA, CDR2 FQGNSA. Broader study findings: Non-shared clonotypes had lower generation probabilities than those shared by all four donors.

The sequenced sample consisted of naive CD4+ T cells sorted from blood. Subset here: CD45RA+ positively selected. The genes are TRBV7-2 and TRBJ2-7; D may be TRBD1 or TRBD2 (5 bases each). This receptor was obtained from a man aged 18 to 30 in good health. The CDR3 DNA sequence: TGTGCCAGCAGCCCGGGGCGTTACGAGCAGTACTTC. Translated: CASSPGRYEQYF.